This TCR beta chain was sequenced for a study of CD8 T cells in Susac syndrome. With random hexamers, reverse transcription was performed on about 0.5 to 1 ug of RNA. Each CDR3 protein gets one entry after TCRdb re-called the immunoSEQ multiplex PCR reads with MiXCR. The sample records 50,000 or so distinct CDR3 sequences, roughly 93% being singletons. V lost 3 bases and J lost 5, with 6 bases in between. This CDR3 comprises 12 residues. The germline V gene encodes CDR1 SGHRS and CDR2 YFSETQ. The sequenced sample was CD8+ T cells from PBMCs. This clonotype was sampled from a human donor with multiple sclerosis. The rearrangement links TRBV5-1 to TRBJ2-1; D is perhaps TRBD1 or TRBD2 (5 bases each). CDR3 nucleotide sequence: TGCGCCAGCAGCTGGGGGAACAATGAGCAGTTCTTC. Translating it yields CASSWGNNEQFF. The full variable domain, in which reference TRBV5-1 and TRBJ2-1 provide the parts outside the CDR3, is KAGVTQTPRYLIKTRGQQVTLSCSPISGHRSVSWYQQTPGQGLQFLFEYFSETQRNKGNFPGRFSGRQFSNSRSEMNVSTLELGDSALYLCASSWGNNEQFFGPGTRLTVL.